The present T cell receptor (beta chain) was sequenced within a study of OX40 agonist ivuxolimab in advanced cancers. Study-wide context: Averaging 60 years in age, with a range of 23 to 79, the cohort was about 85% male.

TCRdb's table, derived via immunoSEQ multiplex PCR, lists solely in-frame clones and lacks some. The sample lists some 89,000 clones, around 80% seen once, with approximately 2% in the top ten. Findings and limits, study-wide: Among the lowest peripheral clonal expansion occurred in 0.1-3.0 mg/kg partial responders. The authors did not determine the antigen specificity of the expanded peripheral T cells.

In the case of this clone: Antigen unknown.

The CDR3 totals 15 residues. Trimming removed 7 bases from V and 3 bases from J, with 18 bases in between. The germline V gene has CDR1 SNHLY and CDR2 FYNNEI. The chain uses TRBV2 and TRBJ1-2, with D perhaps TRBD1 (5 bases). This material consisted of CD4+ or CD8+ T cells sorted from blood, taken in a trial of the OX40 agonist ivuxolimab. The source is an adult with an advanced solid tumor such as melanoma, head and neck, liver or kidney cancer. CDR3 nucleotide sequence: TGTGCCAGCAATAGGCGACAGCCAACAGACTATGGCTACACCTTC. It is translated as CASNRRQPTDYGYTF. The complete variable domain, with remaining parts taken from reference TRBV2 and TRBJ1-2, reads EPEVTQTPSHQVTQMGQEVILRCVPISNHLYFYWYRQILGQKVEFLVSFYNNEISEKSEIFDDQFSVERPDGSNFTLKIRSTKLEDSAMYFCASNRRQPTDYGYTFGSGTRLTVV.